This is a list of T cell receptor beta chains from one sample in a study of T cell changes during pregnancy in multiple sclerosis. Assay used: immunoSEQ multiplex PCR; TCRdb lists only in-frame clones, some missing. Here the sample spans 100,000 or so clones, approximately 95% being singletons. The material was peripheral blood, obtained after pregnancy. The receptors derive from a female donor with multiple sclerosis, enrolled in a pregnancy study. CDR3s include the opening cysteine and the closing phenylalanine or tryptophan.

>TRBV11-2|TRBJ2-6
CASSLDPQGLGGANVLTF
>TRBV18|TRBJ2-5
CASSRGTSGKETQYF
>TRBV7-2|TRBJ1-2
CASSAGGYGYTF
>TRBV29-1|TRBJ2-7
CSVEEVIAHEQYF
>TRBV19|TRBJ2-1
CASRGQGWNNEQFF
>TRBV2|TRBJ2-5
CASTEGRVETQYF
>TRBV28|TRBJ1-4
CASSPLMANEKLFF
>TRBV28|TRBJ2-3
CASSTYTDTQYF
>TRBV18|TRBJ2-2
CASSPGTGRTGELFF
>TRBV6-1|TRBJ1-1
CASRRTVNTEAFF
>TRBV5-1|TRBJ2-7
CASSVLNLRDRGPTYEQYF
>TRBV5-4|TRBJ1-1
CASSLAAGGNTEAFF
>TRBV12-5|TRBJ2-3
CASGLGHDTQYF
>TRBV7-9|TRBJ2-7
CASSLVPDRAHEQYF
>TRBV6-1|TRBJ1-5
CASSEDGSNQPQHF
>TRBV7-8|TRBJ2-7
CASSWGRRSYEQYF
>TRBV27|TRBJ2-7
CASSFSSGQLSYEQYF
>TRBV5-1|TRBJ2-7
CASSLGQGLREQYF
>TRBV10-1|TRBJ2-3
CASSDGVAGRDTQYF
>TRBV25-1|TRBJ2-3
CASSRTSGSRTQYF
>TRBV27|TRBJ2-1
CASSLRQSSYNEQFF
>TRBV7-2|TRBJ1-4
CASGVTGGDEKLFF